This T cell receptor (beta chain) was captured in a study of T-cell reconstitution after alpha-beta-depleted transplantation in children. Unique molecular identifiers were used to barcode this TCRbeta library. Each CDR3 protein is one row after TCRdb ran MiXCR on the PCR reads. In the table there are almost 400,000 distinct CDR3 sequences, just over 20% of which are singletons. This CDR3 comprises 14 residues. CDR1 is SGDLS and CDR2 is YYNGEE in the germline V gene. Trimming at V came to 6 bases and at J to 5 bases, leaving 7 bases not matched to a gene. The sample here was PBMCs from the stem cell graft donor, taken from the stem cell graft. The rearrangement joins TRBV9 to TRBJ2-5; 10 bases match TRBD2. The clonotype was recovered from a human donor who donated a stem cell graft to a child with acute myeloid leukemia. The CDR3 here is CASNRAGGPETQYF. In DNA, the CDR3 is TGTGCCAGCAATCGAGCGGGAGGGCCGGAGACCCAGTACTTC.